The 23 T cell receptor beta chains below come from one sample, sequenced in a study of blood T cells in healthy people across ages. Sample-barcoded 5' priming and a J-beta primer mix drove a second PCR of 7 to 11 cycles. TCRdb reanalysed the 5' RACE reads using MiXCR and keeps one entry per CDR3 protein. The profile shows more than 800,000 distinct CDR3 sequences, 45% of them singletons. The specimen was blood. The receptors derive from a woman aged 55-75 years in good health.

The chain uses TRBV7-2 and TRBJ2-1, with D possibly TRBD2 on 6 matching bases. There are 16 residues in the CDR3. V was cut by 1 base and J by 3 bases, with 13 bases left in between. The germline CDR1 and CDR2 sequences are SGHTA and FQGNSA. CDR3 DNA: TGTGCCAGCAGCTTAGGGTGGCAGGGACTCTACAATGAGCAGTTCTTC. This codes for CASSLGWQGLYNEQFF.

This clonotype was detected only a few times. This chain uses TRBV20-1 with TRBJ2-5, with TRBD1 as a possible D gene (5 bases). The J call may be in error: the DNA end matches TRBJ2-7 better. Germline assignment: CDR1 DFQATT and CDR2 SNEGSKA (reference sequence). The CDR3 sequence is 11 residues long. This CDR3 is CSASQGYEQYF. In DNA, the CDR3 is TGCAGTGCTAGTCAGGGCTACGAGCAGTACTTC.

This clonotype has just a few counts. The rearrangement links TRBV6-1 to TRBJ2-5, with 8 bases identical to TRBD2. This CDR3 region has 15 residues. CDR1 MNHNS and CDR2 SASEGT come from the germline V gene. The V gene end was trimmed by 3 bases and the J gene end by 6 bases; junction bases not matched to a gene: 9. In DNA, the CDR3 is TGTGCCAGCAGTGACGGAAAGCGGGAGTGGAAGACCCAGTACTTC. Translation: CASSDGKREWKTQYF.

This rearrangement joins TRBV12-5 to TRBJ1-5; unclear D gene. Looked up from germline, CDR1 is LGHNT and CDR2 is FRNRAP. The CDR3 has 12 amino acids. The V gene lost 2 bases and the J gene lost 7 bases, with 6 bases spanning the gap. The CDR3 sequence is CASGLHGQPQHF. The CDR3, as DNA: TGTGCTAGTGGTTTGCATGGGCAGCCCCAGCATTTT.

This clonotype has only a few counts. The J gene is TRBJ1-6, the V gene TRBV4-1; perhaps TRBD1 as D (6 bases). The CDR3 loop spans 17 amino acids. The germline CDR1 and CDR2 sequences are MGHRA and YSYEKL. Trimming took 0 bases from V and 7 from J, leaving 16 bases between them. The CDR3 region has the DNA TGCGCCAGCAGCCAAGATCTGGACAGTCCTCGGAATTCACCCCTCCACTTT. This translates into CASSQDLDSPRNSPLHF.

The table lists this clonotype with many counts. The chain couples TRBV29-1 to TRBJ2-3; the match to TRBD2 covers 8 bases. V was clipped by 0 bases and J by 3 bases; unmatched bases: 11. The germline V gene has CDR1 SQVTM and CDR2 ANQGSEA. The CDR3 loop spans 17 amino acids. The CDR3 DNA reads TGCAGCGTTGAAGATCTGAGCGGGAGAGTTACTACAGATACGCAGTATTTT. Protein sequence: CSVEDLSGRVTTDTQYF.

The chain couples TRBV29-1 to TRBJ2-3, with no clear D. This CDR3 has 11 amino acids. V dropped 6 bases and J dropped 2 bases, with 6 bases sitting between them. CDR1 is SQVTM and CDR2 is ANQGSEA in the germline V gene. The CDR3 loop reads CSVTHTDTQYF. For the CDR3, the DNA is TGCAGCGTGACGCACACAGATACGCAGTATTTT.

In this sample, this clonotype turned up many times. This chain links TRBV12-3 or TRBV12-4 with TRBJ1-2; D ambiguous. This CDR3 comprises 13 residues. The V and J ends lost 1 base and 6 bases respectively, with 9 bases between them. CDR3 DNA: TGTGCCAGCAGTTTAGGGGCAGGAAATGGCTACACCTTC. This sequence encodes CASSLGAGNGYTF.

This clonotype was recorded many times. This rearrangement joins TRBV29-1 to TRBJ2-7; D is perhaps TRBD1 (5 bases). The germline V gene has CDR1 SQVTM and CDR2 ANQGSEA. This CDR3 is built from 11 residues. V was trimmed by 5 bases and J by 2 bases, leaving 7 bases between them. CDR3 coding DNA: TGCAGCGTTCGACAGACCTACGAGCAGTACTTC. It is translated as CSVRQTYEQYF.

The gene calls are TRBV7-9 and TRBJ1-5; D gene uncertain. V was trimmed by 5 bases and J by 6 bases, leaving 11 bases between them. The germline V gene has CDR1 SEHNR and CDR2 FQNEAQ (reference sequence). CDR3 length: 13 amino acids. CDR3 sequence: CASSPDWGQPQHF. Here the CDR3 DNA reads TGTGCCAGCAGCCCGGATTGGGGTCAGCCCCAGCATTTT. Full variable domain (outside the CDR3, taken from reference TRBV7-9 and TRBJ1-5): DTGVSQNPRHKITKRGQNVTFRCDPISEHNRLYWYRQTLGQGPEFLTYFQNEAQLEKSRLLSDRFSAERPKGSFSTLEIQRTEQGDSAMYLCASSPDWGQPQHFGDGTRLSIL.

This chain uses TRBV6-1 with TRBJ1-2; tentatively, D is TRBD1 (5 bases). Germline CDR1 MNHNS, CDR2 SASEGT. Trimming took 6 bases from V and 4 from J, leaving 12 bases between them. The length of the CDR3 is 13 residues. CDR3 in amino acids: CASRRDRIYGYTF. In DNA form, the CDR3 reads TGTGCCAGCAGGAGAGACAGAATCTATGGCTACACCTTC.

This clonotype was recorded a few times. The gene calls are TRBV15 and TRBJ2-5, with D tentatively TRBD1 (6 bases). CDR3 length: 13 amino acids. The V and J ends lost 4 bases and 5 bases respectively, with 11 bases between them. Per germline, CDR1 LNHNV and CDR2 YYDKDF (reference sequence). The CDR3 reads CATSNRVRETQYF. DNA of the CDR3: TGTGCCACCAGCAACAGGGTACGGGAGACCCAGTACTTC. Full variable domain (missing parts from reference TRBV15 and TRBJ2-5): DAMVIQNPRYQVTQFGKPVTLSCSQTLNHNVMYWYQQKSSQAPKLLFHYYDKDFNNEADTPDNFQSRRPNTSFCFLDIRSPGLGDTAMYLCATSNRVRETQYFGPGTRLLVL.

The chain couples TRBV2 to TRBJ2-7; D call uncertain. V lost 4 bases and J 2 bases, leaving 12 bases between the germline ends. Germline CDR1 and CDR2: SNHLY and FYNNEI. The CDR3 length is 14 residues. In DNA, the CDR3 is TGTGCCAGCAGTGGGTGGCGAAAGACCTACGAGCAGTACTTC. Its protein is CASSGWRKTYEQYF.

The gene calls are TRBV2 and TRBJ2-5; D perhaps matches TRBD2 (6 bases). From germline, CDR1 is SNHLY and CDR2 FYNNEI. There are 13 residues in the CDR3. V was shortened by 8 bases and J by 5 bases, with 15 bases between the two germline ends. This chain's CDR3 is CASGGVFEETQYF. The CDR3 bases are TGTGCCAGCGGAGGGGTTTTTGAGGAGACCCAGTACTTC.

The chain uses TRBV6-2 or TRBV6-3 and TRBJ2-7; no firm D call. The germline V and J ends were trimmed by 8 bases and 1 base, with 12 bases remaining between them. The germline CDR1 and CDR2 sequences are MNHEY and SVGEGT. This CDR3 spans 13 amino acids. CDR3 in amino acids: CASCDSSSYEQYF. CDR3 nucleotides: TGTGCCAGCTGCGATTCGAGTTCCTACGAGCAGTACTTC.

This clonotype has just a few counts. V is TRBV11-2 and J is TRBJ2-7; weak D call: TRBD1 (6 bases). This CDR3 spans 14 amino acids. Germline V CDR1 and CDR2: SGHAT, FQNNGV. V lost 5 bases, J lost 3 bases, and 14 bases lay in between. In DNA form, the CDR3 reads TGTGCCAGCAGCCGAGGACAGACCATCTACGAGCAGTACTTC. It translates to CASSRGQTIYEQYF.

This sequence joins TRBV10-1 and TRBJ2-6; 8 bases line up with TRBD1. CDR1 and CDR2 (germline): WNHNN, SYGVQD (reference sequence). CDR3 length equals 16 residues. With V trimmed by 2 bases and J by 1 base, 1 base remained unmatched. The CDR3 loop reads CASSEDRGSGANVLTF. The CDR3 DNA reads TGCGCCAGCAGTGAGGACAGGGGATCTGGGGCCAACGTCCTGACTTTC.

The V and J genes are TRBV20-1 and TRBJ2-1; 7 positions agree with TRBD2. The end of the DNA aligns better with TRBJ2-7, so the J call may be wrong. This CDR3 is 14 amino acids long. Germline V gives CDR1 DFQATT, CDR2 SNEGSKA (reference sequence). The CDR3 region is CSAIAFGGSGEQYF. The CDR3 DNA is TGCAGTGCTATAGCTTTCGGCGGGAGTGGTGAGCAGTACTTC.

The chain recombines TRBV12-3 or TRBV12-4 with TRBJ2-7, with TRBD2 matching 11 bases. The trim removed 6 bases at V and 4 bases at J, leaving 8 bases unmatched. CDR3 length: 15 amino acids. The CDR3 spells CASRTSGSDRYEQYF. The CDR3 nucleotides are TGTGCCAGCAGAACTAGCGGGAGCGACCGGTACGAGCAGTACTTC.

The CDR3 reads CASSQDRGPGNEQFF. For the CDR3, the DNA is TGCGCCAGCAGCCAAGACAGGGGCCCCGGGAATGAGCAGTTCTTC. This sequence joins TRBV4-1 and TRBJ2-1, with TRBD1 as a possible D gene (6 bases). V was cut by 0 bases and J by 7 bases, with 13 bases left in between. The germline V gene has CDR1 MGHRA and CDR2 YSYEKL. CDR3 length: 15 amino acids.

This clonotype was seen a few times. The chain joins TRBV10-3 to TRBJ2-4; 8 bases line up with TRBD2. The CDR3 covers 14 residues. The V gene's germline CDR1 is ENHRY and CDR2 SYGVKD. Trimming at V came to 3 bases and at J to 8 bases, leaving 6 bases not matched to a gene. CDR3 amino acids: CAISDSGTADIQYF. The CDR3 DNA is TGTGCCATCAGTGATAGCGGGACGGCTGACATTCAGTACTTC.

V and J are TRBV3-1 and TRBJ2-5; no firm D call. The last part of the DNA fits TRBJ2-7 better; the J call may be wrong. The CDR3 contains 14 residues. Germline CDR1 and CDR2: LGHDT and YNNKEL (reference sequence). In DNA form, the CDR3 reads TGTGCCAGCAGCCAAGACTGGTGGAGAAACGAGCAGTACTTC. As protein: CASSQDWWRNEQYF.

The rearrangement links TRBV15 to TRBJ2-1, with a possible D match to TRBD1 (5 bases). Trimming removed 3 bases at V and 6 bases at J, with 12 bases between. Germline V gene sequence: CDR1 LNHNV, CDR2 YYDKDF (reference sequence). The CDR3 has 14 amino acids. The CDR3 DNA reads as TGTGCCACCAGCAGCCGAGCTAGGGGCAATGAGCAGTTCTTC. It specifies CATSSRARGNEQFF. Full variable domain (missing parts from reference TRBV15 and TRBJ2-1): DAMVIQNPRYQVTQFGKPVTLSCSQTLNHNVMYWYQQKSSQAPKLLFHYYDKDFNNEADTPDNFQSRRPNTSFCFLDIRSPGLGDTAMYLCATSSRARGNEQFFGPGTRLTVL.